This T cell receptor beta chain was observed in a study of shared clonotypes between healthy human individuals. TCRdb's table, derived via immunoSEQ multiplex PCR, lists solely in-frame clones and lacks some. This sample carries about 770,000 clones, around 70% of them seen once, and the ten largest clones take roughly 1.8%. Germline V gene sequence: CDR1 MDHEN, CDR2 SYDVKM. After removal of 6 bases from V and 13 bases from J, the junction contained 5 bases not matched to a gene. The CDR3 runs 11 residues. V is TRBV28 and J is TRBJ2-1; 8 bases align to TRBD2. The clonotype comes from a woman aged 25-40 years in good health. Source material: memory CD4+ T cells sorted from blood. Noted subset: CD45RA-negative fraction. CDR3 sequence reads: CASSLGGEQFF. Written as DNA, the CDR3 is TGTGCCAGCAGCCTCGGGGGGGAACAGTTCTTC.